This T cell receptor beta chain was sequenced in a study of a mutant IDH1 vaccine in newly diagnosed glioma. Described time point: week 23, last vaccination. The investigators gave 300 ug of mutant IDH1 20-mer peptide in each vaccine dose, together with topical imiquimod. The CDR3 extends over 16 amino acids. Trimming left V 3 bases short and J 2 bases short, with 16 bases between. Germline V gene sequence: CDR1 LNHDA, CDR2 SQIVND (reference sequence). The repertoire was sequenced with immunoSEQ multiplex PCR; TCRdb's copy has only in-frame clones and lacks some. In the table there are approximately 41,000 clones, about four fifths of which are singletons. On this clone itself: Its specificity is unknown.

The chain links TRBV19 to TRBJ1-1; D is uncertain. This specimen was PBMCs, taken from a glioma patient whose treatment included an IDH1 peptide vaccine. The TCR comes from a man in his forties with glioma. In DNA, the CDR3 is TGTGCCAGTAGTATTTTGCGCGGCGCCTTCAACACTGAAGCTTTCTTT. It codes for CASSILRGAFNTEAFF.